These T cell receptor beta chains were read from a single sample in a study of blood T cell repertoires in COVID-19. Data came from immunoSEQ multiplex PCR; TCRdb stores just in-frame clones and leaves some out. The sample includes some 120,000 clones, approximately 88% of them seen just once. Material: peripheral blood. The source of these receptors is a man between 50 and 59 years old with acute or convalescent COVID-19. The conserved cysteine and the conserved F or W are not part of the CDR3 here. Each record gives: J gene, CDR3 length, V gene, CDR3 protein.

TRBJ2-3	14	TRBV7-2	ASSRTSGGDTDTQY
TRBJ2-2	10	TRBV6-5	ASPKNTGELF
TRBJ2-3	13	TRBV3-1/TRBV3-2	ASSLGQGRDDTQY
TRBJ1-5	14	TRBV7-2	ASSPPAVLGGQPQH
TRBJ2-5	13	TRBV30	AWRLTSGSFRTQY
TRBJ2-7	13	TRBV7-9	ASSYPTGGDHEQY
TRBJ2-1	13	TRBV5-3	ARSLGRRAENEQF
TRBJ1-1	11	TRBV6-1	ASSEPGDTEAF
TRBJ1-2	10	TRBV12-3/TRBV12-4	ASSFGTEGYT
TRBJ2-3	13	TRBV9	ASSVAGSGTDTQY
TRBJ2-1	13	TRBV30	AWSHTGTSGREQF
TRBJ2-5	13	TRBV19	ASTRGHDRQETQY
TRBJ2-1	14	TRBV12-5	ASGPSGKSSYNEQF
TRBJ2-5	12	TRBV19	ASSIAGWGPAQY
TRBJ1-3	14	TRBV7-2	ASSLVSGGTGNTIY
TRBJ2-1	13	TRBV7-9	ASSQTGSANNEQF
TRBJ2-1	13	TRBV12-5	ASGLVGAEINEQF
TRBJ2-3	14	TRBV27	ASSPRDRGNTDTQY
TRBJ2-7	12	TRBV27	ASSFLAGIYEQY
TRBJ1-3	17	TRBV5-6	ASSSTGTGVFNSGNTIY
TRBJ2-4	12	TRBV21-1	ASSRTSGKNIQY
TRBJ1-1	14	TRBV18	ASSPRLHDGNTEAF
TRBJ2-7	15	TRBV3-1/TRBV3-2	ASSQGLRTGGYYEQY
TRBJ2-1	13	TRBV19	ASSIVWDRGNEQF
TRBJ1-5	17	TRBV28	ASSLSLGPGQGANQPQH
TRBJ2-3	9	TRBV6-5	ANRSTFCLY
TRBJ1-1	11	TRBV7-2	ASSLRHGREAF
TRBJ2-7	12	TRBV27	ASSLQAGAYEQY
TRBJ2-7	11	TRBV28	ASTGFSSYEQY
TRBJ2-7	13	TRBV25-1	ASKGTSGSGYEQY
TRBJ1-4	12	TRBV7-9	ASSATSDRAPLF
TRBJ2-7	12	TRBV10-2	ASSESGGTYEQY
TRBJ1-5	13	TRBV21-1	ASGQGARRNQPQH
TRBJ2-3	12	TRBV27	ASSLGLAGDTQY
TRBJ2-7	14	TRBV6-2/TRBV6-3	ASSYSRTSDSYEQY
TRBJ1-1	12	TRBV6-5	ASSYSQVNAEAF
TRBJ2-3	13	TRBV7-2	ASSLVGGHTDTQY
TRBJ2-1	9	TRBV20-1	SVCPEDEQF
TRBJ1-1	12	TRBV19	ASSDAGLNTEAF
TRBJ2-7	13	TRBV3-1/TRBV3-2	ASSQYGKLVYEQY
TRBJ2-7	11	TRBV5-1	ASRLAGSYEQY
TRBJ2-5	13	TRBV11-3	ASTLALGYQETQY
TRBJ1-1	13	TRBV5-1	ASSLASGTGIEAF
TRBJ2-3	14	TRBV5-4	ASSLRVGAKTDTQY
TRBJ1-6	11	TRBV19	ATADRVDSPLH
TRBJ1-1	13	TRBV5-4	ASIDPGQGSTEAF
TRBJ1-2	12	TRBV7-9	ASSLAQDNYGYT
TRBJ1-5	11	TRBV18	ASSPRQLWPQH
TRBJ2-3	13	TRBV4-3	ASSQEPVSTDTQY
TRBJ2-3	12	TRBV19	ASRPTVRTDTQY
TRBJ1-1	11	TRBV12-3/TRBV12-4	ASSVGQNTEAF
TRBJ1-1	12	TRBV3-1/TRBV3-2	ASSQREGGTEAF
TRBJ2-6	13	TRBV3-1/TRBV3-2	ASSLAGSGANVLT